The next 25 T cell receptor beta chains were all read from a single sample in a study of cytotoxic CD8 clonotypes in ibrutinib-treated CLL. Sequenced by immunoSEQ multiplex PCR; TCRdb stores in-frame clones only, minus some. The table lists some 140,000 clones, around three quarters of them singletons. The specimen comprised PBMCs, sampled after 12 months of ibrutinib treatment. The origin of the receptors is a human donor with chronic lymphocytic leukemia.

The rearrangement links TRBV23-1 to TRBJ2-7, with D tentatively TRBD2 (5 bases). TRBV23-1 is placed among ORFs of uncertain function. The V gene lost 0 bases and the J gene lost 3 bases, with 12 bases spanning the gap. CDR3 size: 15 residues. CDR3: CASSQSRAVRYEQYF. The CDR3 DNA sequence: TGCGCCAGCAGTCAATCGAGAGCGGTCCGCTACGAGCAGTACTTC.

The chain uses TRBV19 and TRBJ2-2, with D maybe TRBD2 (5 bases). Trimming stripped 6 bases from V and 2 bases from J, with 13 bases between. CDR1 LNHDA and CDR2 SQIVND come from the germline V gene (reference sequence). This CDR3 contains 15 residues. The CDR3 bases are TGTGCCAGTAGGCCCTTCAGCGGCAACACCGGGGAGCTGTTTTTT. Translated, it gives CASRPFSGNTGELFF.

The sample holds a few counts of this clone. The rearrangement joins TRBV4-3 to TRBJ2-1; 8 bases fit TRBD2. Germline CDR1 and CDR2: LGHNA and YSLEER. This CDR3 region has 15 residues. The J segment lost 6 bases and the V segment lost 1 base, leaving 5 bases of the junction unmatched. In nucleotides, the CDR3 is TGCGCCAGCAGCCAAGGAAGCGGGAGTGGCAATGAGCAGTTCTTC. Translating it yields CASSQGSGSGNEQFF.

The chain has TRBV9 and TRBJ2-1; D may be TRBD1 or TRBD2 (6 bases each). The CDR3 consists of 17 residues. Germline V gives CDR1 SGDLS, CDR2 YYNGEE. Trimming took off 3 bases at V and 8 bases at J, with 24 bases between the two ends. CDR3 DNA sequence: TGTGCCAGCAGCGCCGGCGGGCTAAGGGGGAGGTTCTATGAGCAGTTCTTC. It translates to CASSAGGLRGRFYEQFF.

The rearrangement links TRBV10-3 to TRBJ2-3, with a weak D call TRBD1 (5 bases). The V gene's germline CDR1 is ENHRY and CDR2 SYGVKD. The CDR3 has 15 residues. Trimming took off 2 bases at V and 1 base at J, with 10 bases between the two ends. The CDR3 DNA is TGTGCCATCAGTGAGGGTGGGGCGGGCACAGATACGCAGTATTTT. Translating it yields CAISEGGAGTDTQYF.

This clone has only a few counts. The chain links TRBV27 to TRBJ1-2; D unresolved. CDR3 length: 13 amino acids. The V gene's germline CDR1 is MNHEY and CDR2 SMNVEV (reference sequence). V gave up 5 bases and J gave up 6 bases, with 13 bases separating them. This CDR3 reads CASSPWGENGYTF. CDR3 nucleotides: TGTGCCAGCAGTCCCTGGGGAGAGAATGGCTACACCTTC.

V and J are TRBV7-9 and TRBJ1-3; D gene unclear. Trimming took off 2 bases at V and 0 bases at J, with 8 bases between the two ends. Per germline, CDR1 SEHNR and CDR2 FQNEAQ (reference sequence). The CDR3 runs 15 residues. As DNA, the CDR3 is TGTGCCAGCAGCTTACCAGTGAACTCTGGAAACACCATATATTTT. Its translation: CASSLPVNSGNTIYF.

The chain couples TRBV27 to TRBJ1-2, with 10 bases fitting TRBD1. CDR1 is MNHEY and CDR2 is SMNVEV in the germline V gene (reference sequence). Unmatched junction bases numbered 4, after V lost 0 bases and J lost 6 bases. CDR3 length: 15 amino acids. The CDR3 coding sequence is TGTGCCAGCAGTTTATCCCCGACAGGGGGCGATGGCTACACCTTC. As protein: CASSLSPTGGDGYTF.

CDR3 coding DNA: TGTGCCAGCAGGGGAGACAGGGGGTTTGGCGGGGAGCTGTTTTTT. Translation: CASRGDRGFGGELFF. V gene TRBV2 combines with J gene TRBJ2-2; 9 bases align to TRBD1. This CDR3 region has 15 residues. J was trimmed by 7 bases and V by 6 bases; bases with no gene match: 9. The germline gives CDR1 SNHLY, CDR2 FYNNEI.

The rearrangement joins TRBV7-9 to TRBJ1-5, with TRBD1 matching 7 bases. Trimming cost V 4 bases and J 0 bases; bases outside gene matches: 6. This CDR3 spans 16 amino acids. Germline V gene sequence: CDR1 SEHNR, CDR2 FQNEAQ (reference sequence). CDR3 sequence reads: CASSSGGRNSNQPQHF. The CDR3 region has the DNA TGTGCCAGCAGCTCAGGGGGACGGAATAGCAATCAGCCCCAGCATTTT.

The chain has TRBV27 and TRBJ2-5, with D maybe TRBD2 (5 bases). CDR1 and CDR2 (germline): MNHEY, SMNVEV (reference sequence). The CDR3 loop spans 15 amino acids. V dropped 7 bases and J dropped 5 bases, with 20 bases sitting between them. The CDR3 DNA reads TGTGCCAGCAAGAAGCTAAGCGGCATGCTGGAGACCCAGTACTTC. Protein sequence: CASKKLSGMLETQYF.

The chain couples TRBV6-1 to TRBJ1-1, with D possibly being TRBD1 (6 bases). Trimming cost V 6 bases and J 2 bases, with 16 bases left between them. The CDR3 is made up of 15 amino acids. The V gene's germline CDR1 is MNHNS and CDR2 SASEGT. CDR3 sequence reads: CASRTFRDTNTEAFF. As DNA, the CDR3 is TGTGCCAGCAGGACCTTCCGGGACACTAACACTGAAGCTTTCTTT.

This chain links TRBV19 with TRBJ2-4; 11 bases line up with TRBD2. Germline trimming cut 5 bases from V and 5 bases from J; bases unmatched to any gene: 5. This CDR3 has 15 residues. Germline V gene lookup returns CDR1 LNHDA and CDR2 SQIVND (reference sequence). CDR3 protein: CASSPGLAVQNIQYF. In DNA, the CDR3 is TGTGCCAGTAGTCCGGGACTAGCGGTTCAAAACATTCAGTACTTC. The full variable domain, with the rest looked up from reference TRBV19 and TRBJ2-4, is DGGITQSPKYLFRKEGQNVTLSCEQNLNHDAMYWYRQDPGQGLRLIYYSQIVNDFQKGDIAEGYSVSREKKESFPLTVTSAQKNPTAFYLCASSPGLAVQNIQYFGAGTRLSVL.

The V gene is TRBV28, the J gene TRBJ2-3; the match to TRBD2 covers 11 bases. V trimming: 7 bases; J trimming: 4 bases; junction bases outside the gene matches: 7. The CDR3 extends over 15 amino acids. Germline V lookup: CDR1 MDHEN, CDR2 SYDVKM. The CDR3 here is CASKLAGELPDTQYF. The CDR3 DNA reads TGTGCCAGCAAACTAGCGGGAGAACTCCCAGATACGCAGTATTTT.

The chain uses TRBV30 and TRBJ2-3, with TRBD2 matching 10 bases. The junction had 10 bases not matched to a gene; V was cut back by 4 bases and J by 0 bases. CDR1 is GTSNPN and CDR2 is SVGIG in the germline V gene (reference sequence). This CDR3 has 17 amino acids. CDR3: CAWTEWTSGESTDTQYF. The CDR3 DNA sequence: TGTGCCTGGACTGAATGGACTAGCGGAGAGAGCACAGATACGCAGTATTTT.

The chain recombines TRBV5-6 with TRBJ2-5, with D uncertain. This CDR3 has 14 amino acids. The germline V gene has CDR1 SGHDT and CDR2 YYEEEE. Trimming removed 2 bases from V and 1 base from J, with 9 bases in between. In DNA form, the CDR3 reads TGTGCCAGCAGCTTCTCCAACACCCAAGAGACCCAGTACTTC. This codes for CASSFSNTQETQYF. Using reference TRBV5-6 and TRBJ2-5 for the parts outside the CDR3, the full variable domain is DAGVTQSPTHLIKTRGQQVTLRCSPKSGHDTVSWYQQALGQGPQFIFQYYEEEERQRGNFPDRFSGHQFPNYSSELNVNALLLGDSALYLCASSFSNTQETQYFGPGTRLLVL.

This chain joins TRBV4-3 and TRBJ1-4; D possibly corresponds to TRBD1 (5 bases). The CDR3 runs 14 residues. Looked up from germline, CDR1 is LGHNA and CDR2 is YSLEER. V was clipped by 2 bases and J by 6 bases, with 10 bases between them. This CDR3 reads CASSQMGLDEKLFF. In DNA, the CDR3 is TGCGCCAGCAGCCAAATGGGGCTGGATGAAAAACTGTTTTTT.

The rearrangement joins TRBV7-2 to TRBJ1-5, with TRBD1 as a possible D gene (5 bases). This CDR3 is built from 14 residues. In germline, CDR1 is SGHTA, CDR2 FQGNSA. Trimming took off 5 bases at V and 3 bases at J, with 11 bases between the two ends. The CDR3 DNA follows: TGTGCCAGCAGCCCGCAGGGACTCAATCAGCCCCAGCATTTT. Amino acids: CASSPQGLNQPQHF.

This chain uses TRBV18 with TRBJ2-3; unclear D gene. Germline V gene lookup returns CDR1 KGHSH and CDR2 LQKENI. This CDR3 is built from 14 residues. The V gene lost 2 bases and the J gene lost 3 bases, with 9 bases spanning the gap. The CDR3 region has the DNA TGTGCCAGCTCACCAAGGACGAGGACAGATACGCAGTATTTT. Translating it yields CASSPRTRTDTQYF.

The chain uses TRBV27 and TRBJ2-1; D possibly corresponds to TRBD1 (6 bases). The CDR3 has 14 amino acids. Germline CDR1 reads MNHEY; CDR2 reads SMNVEV (reference sequence). Trimming stripped 8 bases from V and 5 bases from J, with 16 bases between. The CDR3 DNA reads TGTGCCAGCGGCCGGACAGTGACAGACAATGAGCAGTTCTTC. It specifies CASGRTVTDNEQFF.

The chain joins TRBV9 to TRBJ2-5, with 7 bases that match TRBD1. The CDR3 consists of 13 residues. Germline CDR1 is SGDLS and CDR2 is YYNGEE. The V and J ends lost 4 bases and 5 bases, in that order; junction bases with no gene match: 5. CDR3 sequence: CASSYRGLETQYF. DNA for the CDR3: TGTGCCAGCAGCTACAGGGGTCTGGAGACCCAGTACTTC. Based on the CDR3 plus reference TRBV9 and TRBJ2-5, the full variable domain is DSGVTQTPKHLITATGQRVTLRCSPRSGDLSVYWYQQSLDQGLQFLIQYYNGEERAKGNILERFSAQQFPDLHSELNLSSLELGDSALYFCASSYRGLETQYFGPGTRLLVL.

The J gene is TRBJ2-6, the V gene TRBV27; D is uncertain. The CDR3 is made up of 14 amino acids. Looked up from germline, CDR1 is MNHEY and CDR2 is SMNVEV (reference sequence). Between the trimmed V and J ends, which lost 6 bases and 0 bases, there was a span of 6 bases. The DNA of the CDR3 is TGTGCCAGCAGGCCCACCTCTGGGGCCAACGTCCTGACTTTC. Encoded protein: CASRPTSGANVLTF.

This chain links TRBV4-2 with TRBJ2-7; TRBD2 is a possible D gene (5 bases). This CDR3 is 14 amino acids long. CDR1 LGHNA and CDR2 YNFKEQ come from the germline V gene. Deletions cut 2 bases from V and 3 bases from J, with 11 bases between. CDR3 bases: TGTGCCAGCAGCCAACCGGGAATGGTCTACGAGCAGTACTTC. It specifies CASSQPGMVYEQYF.

The chain links TRBV29-1 to TRBJ1-1; 8 bases agree with TRBD1. Trimming cost V 7 bases and J 4 bases; bases outside gene matches: 8. Germline V gene lookup returns CDR1 SQVTM and CDR2 ANQGSEA. CDR3 length equals 13 residues. CDR3 DNA sequence: TGCAGCGCTACCGACAGGGGAGGCACTGAAGCTTTCTTT. Translation: CSATDRGGTEAFF.

This sequence joins TRBV6-5 and TRBJ2-2; D is possibly TRBD1 (5 bases). V was trimmed by 7 bases and J by 5 bases, leaving 11 bases between them. Looked up from germline, CDR1 is MNHEY and CDR2 is SVGAGI. The CDR3 has 13 residues. The CDR3: CASKGLMTGELFF. The CDR3 nucleotides read TGTGCCAGCAAGGGGCTGATGACCGGGGAGCTGTTTTTT.